The rows below give T cell receptor beta chains drawn from one sample of a study of T cell repertoires in cytomegalovirus infection. Their antigens are not known. Each CDR3 protein is one row after TCRdb ran MiXCR on the reads. Of a few hundred thousand distinct CDR3 sequences listed, almost 40% were seen once; the top ten hold 48%. Sample: cultured PBMCs, taken from culture after CMV antigen stimulation. The receptors were gathered from a human donor in good health (CMV status not recorded). Some clones in this sample may be carry-over from other donors' samples. Each CDR3 is given with its conserved first and last residue.

TRBV7-2	15	TRBJ2-7	CASSPQARGSVEQYF
TRBV27	16	TRBJ2-5	CASRLAGFSKGETQYF
TRBV7-2	13	TRBJ2-7	CASSLADGIKQYF
TRBV5-1	14	TRBJ1-4	CASSPGTVGEKLFF
TRBV4-1	16	TRBJ2-1	CASSQGRRSSYNEQFF
TRBV25-1	16	TRBJ2-3	CASSETPGQGTDTQYF
TRBV28	13	TRBJ2-4	CASSLTGGGIQYF
TRBV7-2	14	TRBJ1-2	CASSLEYMIGGYTF
TRBV7-2	15	TRBJ2-1	CASSLGDLAGDEQFF
TRBV7-8	16	TRBJ2-7	CASSSPGQGTLYEQYF
TRBV7-8	17	TRBJ1-5	CASSSQGAAGSNQPQHF
TRBV6-1	12	TRBJ2-7	CATIPRGYEQYF
TRBV2	19	TRBJ2-1	CASSEAAYLNREWDNEQFF
TRBV28	15	TRBJ1-5	CASTVDSWPNQPQHF
TRBV12-3/TRBV12-4	14	TRBJ2-7	CASSLRSGSSEQYF
TRBV6-6	13	TRBJ2-7	CASTADYRWEQYF
TRBV4-3	16	TRBJ2-3	CASSQGTRVGEGTQYF
TRBV12-3/TRBV12-4	13	TRBJ2-5	CASSLLRAETQYF
TRBV7-2	16	TRBJ2-5	CASSPFWGEWRETQYF
TRBV28	16	TRBJ1-6	CASSDTMSSYNSPLHF
TRBV6-6	14	TRBJ1-1	CASSAGTGRTEAFF
TRBV2	14	TRBJ1-1	CASSEGSPPGEAFF